These 27 T cell receptor beta chains share one sample of origin, sequenced in a study of early T cells in non-severe SARS-CoV-2 infection. TCRdb passed the 5' RACE reads through MiXCR, listing each CDR3 protein once. The profile covers around 27,000 distinct CDR3 sequences, with 2.9% appearing a single time and roughly 0.7% taken by the ten largest. Sequencing was carried out using whole blood. These receptors all stem from an adult who was a healthcare worker with PCR-confirmed SARS-CoV-2 infection or an uninfected control (not recorded which).

At least ten counts were recorded for this clonotype. The chain carries TRBV7-9 and TRBJ1-1; D gene ambiguous. Trimming took 3 bases from V and 4 from J, leaving 9 bases between them. This CDR3 is 13 amino acids long. CDR1 SEHNR and CDR2 FQNEAQ come from the germline V gene (reference sequence). The chain's CDR3 is CASSFFGVTEAFF. CDR3 DNA: TGTGCCAGCAGCTTCTTCGGGGTCACTGAAGCTTTCTTT.

This clonotype came up many times. The chain joins TRBV7-8 to TRBJ1-4, with TRBD1 identical over 7 bases. The CDR3 spans 16 residues. V gave up 5 bases and J gave up 0 bases; unmatched junction bases: 6. Germline assignment: CDR1 SGHVS and CDR2 FQNEAQ. The CDR3 region is CASSPDRLATNEKLFF. The CDR3 nucleotides are TGTGCCAGCAGCCCGGACAGGCTTGCAACTAATGAAAAACTGTTTTTT.

This clonotype has ten or more counts. The genes are TRBV6-6 and TRBJ2-7; 7 nucleotides line up with TRBD2. The CDR3 loop spans 17 amino acids. Germline V lookup: CDR1 MNHNY, CDR2 SVGAGI (reference sequence). Trimming cost V 3 bases and J 3 bases; bases outside gene matches: 14. CDR3 residues: CASSYSDVGGTYYEQYV. CDR3 DNA sequence: TGTGCCAGCAGTTATTCGGACGTCGGGGGGACCTACTACGAGCAGTACGTC.

The gene calls are TRBV4-1 and TRBJ2-3; TRBD2 might be the D (7 bases). Germline V gives CDR1 MGHRA, CDR2 YSYEKL. V was trimmed by 0 bases and J by 1 base, leaving 17 bases between them. The CDR3 is 18 residues long. DNA of the CDR3: TGCGCCAGCAGCCAAGAAATAGGGGGGGCGTTACGCACAGATACGCAGTATTTT. Translating it yields CASSQEIGGALRTDTQYF.

This clonotype was counted between two and nine times. The chain uses TRBV7-2 and TRBJ2-4; weak D call: TRBD1 (6 bases). V shed 4 bases and J shed 6 bases, with 22 bases lying between them. CDR3 length equals 17 residues. Germline CDR1 SGHTA, CDR2 FQGNSA. The CDR3 loop is CASSSQGPIQGGNIQYF. The CDR3 bases are TGTGCCAGCAGCTCCCAAGGCCCCATACAGGGCGGAAACATTCAGTACTTC.

This clonotype was picked up many times. The CDR3 reads CAKKQLHYGYTF. Here the CDR3 DNA reads TGTGCCAAGAAACAGCTTCACTATGGCTACACCTTC. V and J are TRBV2 and TRBJ1-2; D ambiguous. Trimming left V 10 bases short and J 3 bases short, with 12 bases between. The CDR3 contains 12 residues. The germline V gene has CDR1 SNHLY and CDR2 FYNNEI. Complete variable domain (other parts from reference TRBV2 and TRBJ1-2): EPEVTQTPSHQVTQMGQEVILRCVPISNHLYFYWYRQILGQKVEFLVSFYNNEISEKSEIFDDQFSVERPDGSNFTLKIRSTKLEDSAMYFCAKKQLHYGYTFGSGTRLTVV.

There are many counts of this clonotype. V and J are TRBV6-5 and TRBJ2-1; 8 bases are a match to TRBD1. The CDR3 runs to 14 residues. Looked up from germline, CDR1 is MNHEY and CDR2 is SVGAGI. The V segment lost 7 bases and the J segment 9 bases; nucleotides outside the gene matches: 11. The CDR3 coding sequence is TGTGCCAGCACCCGAGACAGGGGACTCGGTGAGCAGTTCTTC. Its translation: CASTRDRGLGEQFF.

The CDR3 nucleotides are TGTGCCAGTAGTCGGGGGGACCGCGGCTACACCTTC. Residues: CASSRGDRGYTF. V gene TRBV19 combines with J gene TRBJ1-2; TRBD1 might be the D (5 bases). The CDR3 runs 12 residues. V was shortened by 5 bases and J by 8 bases, with 12 bases between the two germline ends. CDR1 is LNHDA, CDR2 SQIVND, per germline (reference sequence).

This clonotype has a count of ten or more. This chain joins TRBV19 and TRBJ1-4; D not resolved. V lost 9 bases, J lost 5 bases, and 16 bases lay in between. Germline values: CDR1 LNHDA, CDR2 SQIVND (reference sequence). The CDR3 consists of 14 residues. CDR3 DNA sequence: TGTGCCAGCAATACAGATTCACGGAATGAAAAACTGTTTTTT. Translation gives CASNTDSRNEKLFF.

This clonotype was detected ten times or more. The chain has TRBV19 and TRBJ2-1, with 8 bases fitting TRBD1. Germline values: CDR1 LNHDA, CDR2 SQIVND (reference sequence). This CDR3 is 16 amino acids long. The J segment lost 4 bases and the V segment lost 7 bases, leaving 12 bases of the junction unmatched. The DNA for the CDR3 is TGTGCCAGTACCGAGACCGGACAGGGAAGTTACAATGAGCAGTTCTTC. Its protein product is CASTETGQGSYNEQFF.

This clonotype has a handful of counts. CDR3 nucleotide sequence: TGTGCCAGCAGTCCCCTTTCAAGGGATACGCAGTATTTT. This translates into CASSPLSRDTQYF. The chain carries TRBV12-3 or TRBV12-4 and TRBJ2-3, with D unresolved. The V gene lost 5 bases and the J gene lost 6 bases, with 12 bases spanning the gap. The CDR3 loop spans 13 amino acids.

The sample holds many counts of this clonotype. This chain connects TRBV18 to TRBJ2-7; 7 bases map to TRBD2. After removal of 1 base from V and 3 bases from J, the junction contained 3 bases not matched to a gene. Per germline, CDR1 KGHSH and CDR2 LQKENI. The CDR3 loop spans 14 amino acids. CDR3 sequence reads: CASSPQGGNYEQYV. The CDR3 DNA sequence: TGTGCCAGCTCACCACAGGGAGGGAACTACGAGCAGTACGTC.

In this sample, this clonotype turned up many times. This chain connects TRBV20-1 to TRBJ2-1, with D possibly being TRBD1 (6 bases). Trimming stripped 7 bases from V and 13 bases from J, with 20 bases between. The germline V gene has CDR1 DFQATT and CDR2 SNEGSKA (reference sequence). The CDR3 covers 12 residues. The CDR3 sequence is CSGEDSLISQFF. CDR3 sequence (DNA): TGCAGTGGAGAGGACAGCCTTATCTCCCAGTTCTTC.

Ten or more counts support this clonotype. The CDR3 here is CASSISDSFNEKLFF. The DNA of the CDR3 is TGTGCCAGTAGTATATCCGACAGCTTTAATGAAAAACTGTTTTTT. The chain recombines TRBV19 with TRBJ1-4, with a weak D call TRBD1 (5 bases). V lost 2 bases and J lost 4, with 11 bases in between. Germline V CDR1 and CDR2: LNHDA, SQIVND (reference sequence). This CDR3 region has 15 residues.

This clonotype came up many times. The chain links TRBV7-6 to TRBJ2-3; 7 positions match TRBD1. The CDR3 covers 15 residues. The germline V gene encodes CDR1 SGHVS and CDR2 FNYEAQ. V trimming: 2 bases; J trimming: 1 base; junction bases outside the gene matches: 3. Here the CDR3 reads CASSLSGQGTDTQYF. In DNA form, the CDR3 reads TGTGCCAGCAGCTTATCCGGACAGGGCACAGATACGCAGTATTTT.

This clonotype came up many times. The rearrangement uses TRBV21-1 and TRBJ2-4; the table's D call TRBD2 went unverified against the DNA. TRBV21-1 is flagged as a pseudogene. The CDR3 length is 19 residues. CDR3 region: CATHRTQESSGGYGNIQYF. The CDR3 DNA reads TGTGCCACACATAGAACACAAGAGTCTAGCGGGGGCTACGGGAACATTCAGTACTTC.

This clonotype was counted at least ten times. The chain uses TRBV5-1 and TRBJ2-5; possibly TRBD1 for D (5 bases). Germline V CDR1 and CDR2: SGHRS, YFSETQ. The CDR3 totals 14 residues. V lost 0 bases to trimming and J lost 4 bases, with 10 bases between them. In DNA, the CDR3 is TGCGCCAGCAGCTTGGCAGGGCTGGCAGAGACCCAGTACTTC. Translation gives CASSLAGLAETQYF. Full variable domain (outside the CDR3, taken from reference TRBV5-1 and TRBJ2-5): KAGVTQTPRYLIKTRGQQVTLSCSPISGHRSVSWYQQTPGQGLQFLFEYFSETQRNKGNFPGRFSGRQFSNSRSEMNVSTLELGDSALYLCASSLAGLAETQYFGPGTRLLVL.

This clonotype was found many times. CDR3 nucleotide sequence: TGTGCCAGCCGCCACTTGACAGCTAACTATGGCTACACCTTC. Encoded protein: CASRHLTANYGYTF. The chain carries TRBV5-5 and TRBJ1-2, with D maybe TRBD1 (5 bases). The CDR3 has 14 residues. Trimming pared 7 bases from V and 0 bases from J, leaving 13 bases between. Germline V gives CDR1 SGHKS, CDR2 YYEKEE (reference sequence). The variable domain in full, with the rest retrieved from reference TRBV5-5 and TRBJ1-2, is DAGVTQSPTHLIKTRGQQVTLRCSPISGHKSVSWYQQVLGQGPQFIFQYYEKEERGRGNFPDRFSARQFPNYSSELNVNALLLGDSALYLCASRHLTANYGYTFGSGTRLTVV.

This clonotype was detected many times. V and J are TRBV28 and TRBJ1-6; tentative D call: TRBD1 (5 bases). V was shortened by 4 bases and J by 7 bases, with 11 bases between the two germline ends. Germline values: CDR1 MDHEN, CDR2 SYDVKM. This CDR3 is 14 amino acids long. The CDR3: CASSSGTVNSPLHF. CDR3 sequence (DNA): TGTGCCAGCAGTTCCGGGACGGTGAATTCACCCCTCCACTTT.

This clonotype was observed a few times. V is TRBV18 and J is TRBJ2-3; D call uncertain. The CDR3 loop spans 16 amino acids. Trimming removed 3 bases from V and 2 bases from J, with 15 bases in between. CDR1 KGHSH and CDR2 LQKENI come from the germline V gene. CDR3 DNA: TGTGCCAGCTCACCCCGAACAGTGGGGAACACAGATACGCAGTATTTT. Amino acid sequence: CASSPRTVGNTDTQYF.

This clonotype was picked up many times. The chain recombines TRBV29-1 with TRBJ2-1; 10 nucleotides align to TRBD2. Trimming removed 6 bases from V and 9 bases from J; junction bases left unmatched: 17. Germline assignment: CDR1 SQVTM and CDR2 ANQGSEA. The CDR3 has 16 amino acids. The CDR3 DNA reads TGCAGCGTCGAGAGAGGGACTAGCGTATTACAGGGTGAGCAGTTCTTC. Translation gives CSVERGTSVLQGEQFF.

This clonotype was observed many times. The gene calls are TRBV7-8 and TRBJ1-4; 7 bases line up with TRBD1. The ends lost 6 bases at V and 5 bases at J; junction bases unmatched: 6. This CDR3 has 14 residues. The germline V gene has CDR1 SGHVS and CDR2 FQNEAQ. CDR3 amino acids: CASRNRGSNEKLFF. In DNA, the CDR3 is TGTGCCAGCAGGAACAGGGGATCCAATGAAAAACTGTTTTTT. Together with reference TRBV7-8 and TRBJ1-4, the CDR3 gives the full variable domain: GAGVSQSPRYKVAKRGQDVALRCDPISGHVSLFWYQQALGQGPEFLTYFQNEAQLDKSGLPSDRFFAERPEGSVSTLKIQRTQQEDSAVYLCASRNRGSNEKLFFGSGTQLSVL.

This clonotype has a count of ten or more. The rearrangement links TRBV20-1 to TRBJ1-4, with 7 positions matching TRBD1. CDR1 is DFQATT, CDR2 SNEGSKA, per germline (reference sequence). The CDR3 covers 14 residues. The trim removed 6 bases at V and 8 bases at J, leaving 12 bases unmatched. CDR3 in amino acids: CSAEDQGGREKLFF. For the CDR3, the DNA is TGCAGTGCAGAGGATCAGGGGGGGAGAGAAAAACTGTTTTTT.

This clonotype has ten or more counts. The chain carries TRBV18 and TRBJ2-7; a weak D match, TRBD1 (6 bases). V was cut by 5 bases and J by 6 bases, with 11 bases left in between. The CDR3 extends over 12 amino acids. Germline assignment: CDR1 KGHSH and CDR2 LQKENI. The chain's CDR3 is CASSSQGTEQYV. CDR3 in DNA: TGTGCCAGCTCAAGCCAGGGGACCGAGCAGTACGTC.

The chain has TRBV3-1 and TRBJ2-1, with D unclear. V was shortened by 0 bases and J by 3 bases, with 9 bases between the two germline ends. The CDR3 has 15 amino acids. The germline V gene encodes CDR1 LGHDT and CDR2 YNNKEL (reference sequence). The CDR3 region is CASSQESLSYNEQFF. The DNA of the CDR3 is TGTGCCAGCAGCCAAGAGAGTTTGAGCTACAATGAGCAGTTCTTC.

The sample holds many counts of this clonotype. The J gene is TRBJ2-3, the V gene TRBV19; the D call may be TRBD1 or TRBD2 (5 bases each). There are 15 residues in the CDR3. The V end lost 3 bases, the J end lost 1 base, and 11 bases lay between the germline ends. The germline CDR1 and CDR2 sequences are LNHDA and SQIVND (reference sequence). The CDR3 DNA follows: TGTGCCAGTAGTATGGACCTGGGGGGCACAGATACGCAGTATTTT. Translating it yields CASSMDLGGTDTQYF.

This clonotype was detected many times. CDR3 DNA: TGCGCCAGCAGCCAACCCCTGAAAAGGGGTTATGGCTACACCTTC. It translates to CASSQPLKRGYGYTF. The chain links TRBV4-1 to TRBJ1-2, with D possibly TRBD1 on 5 matching bases. Trimming cost V 2 bases and J 5 bases, with 15 bases left between them. This CDR3 comprises 15 residues. CDR1 and CDR2 (germline): MGHRA, YSYEKL.